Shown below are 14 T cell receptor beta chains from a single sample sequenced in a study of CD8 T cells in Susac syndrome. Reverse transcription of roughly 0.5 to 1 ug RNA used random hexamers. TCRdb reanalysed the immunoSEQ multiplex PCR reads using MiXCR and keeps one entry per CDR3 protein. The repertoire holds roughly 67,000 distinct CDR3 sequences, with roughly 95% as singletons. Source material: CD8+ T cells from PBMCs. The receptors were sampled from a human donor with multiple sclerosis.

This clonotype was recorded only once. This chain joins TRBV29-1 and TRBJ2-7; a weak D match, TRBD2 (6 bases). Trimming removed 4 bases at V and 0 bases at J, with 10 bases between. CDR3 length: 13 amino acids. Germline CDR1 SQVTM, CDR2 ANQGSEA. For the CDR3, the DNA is TGCAGCGTTGTTGTCGGGGGCTCCTACGAGCAGTACTTC. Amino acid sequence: CSVVVGGSYEQYF.

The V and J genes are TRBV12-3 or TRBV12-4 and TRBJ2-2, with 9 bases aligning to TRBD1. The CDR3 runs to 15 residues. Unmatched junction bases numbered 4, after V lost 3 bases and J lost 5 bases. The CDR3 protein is CASSLGTGRTGELFF. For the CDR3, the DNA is TGTGCCAGCAGTTTGGGGACAGGGAGAACCGGGGAGCTGTTTTTT.

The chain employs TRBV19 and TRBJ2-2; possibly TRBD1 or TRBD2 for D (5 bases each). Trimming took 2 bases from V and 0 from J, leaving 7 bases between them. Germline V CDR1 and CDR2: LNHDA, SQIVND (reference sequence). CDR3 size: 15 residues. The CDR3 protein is CASSITGPNTGELFF. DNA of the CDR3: TGTGCCAGTAGTATAACGGGGCCGAACACCGGGGAGCTGTTTTTT.

This CDR3 reads CASLEGVGELFF. The CDR3 DNA reads as TGTGCCAGTCTGGAGGGAGTCGGGGAGCTGTTTTTT. This chain joins TRBV7-9 and TRBJ2-2, with D possibly TRBD2 on 6 matching bases. CDR1 SEHNR and CDR2 FQNEAQ come from the germline V gene (reference sequence). V was cut by 9 bases and J by 7 bases, with 12 bases left in between. CDR3 length equals 12 residues.

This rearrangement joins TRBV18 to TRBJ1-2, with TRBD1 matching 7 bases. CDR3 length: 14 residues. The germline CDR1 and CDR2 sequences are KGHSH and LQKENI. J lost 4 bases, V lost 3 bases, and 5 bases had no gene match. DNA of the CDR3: TGTGCCAGCTCACCCCCGGGACAGCCCTATGGCTACACCTTC. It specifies CASSPPGQPYGYTF.

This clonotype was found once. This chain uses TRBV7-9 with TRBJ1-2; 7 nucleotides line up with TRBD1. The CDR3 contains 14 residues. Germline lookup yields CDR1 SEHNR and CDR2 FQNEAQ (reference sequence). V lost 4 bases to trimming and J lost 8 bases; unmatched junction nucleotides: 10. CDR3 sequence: CASSSDRDPGGYTF. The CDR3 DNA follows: TGTGCCAGCAGCTCCGACAGGGACCCCGGGGGCTACACCTTC.

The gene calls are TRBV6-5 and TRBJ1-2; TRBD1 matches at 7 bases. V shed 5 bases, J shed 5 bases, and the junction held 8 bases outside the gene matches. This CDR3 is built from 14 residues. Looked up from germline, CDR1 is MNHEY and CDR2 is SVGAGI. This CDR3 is CASSGGQSFYGYTF. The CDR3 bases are TGTGCCAGCAGTGGGGGACAGAGTTTTTATGGCTACACCTTC.

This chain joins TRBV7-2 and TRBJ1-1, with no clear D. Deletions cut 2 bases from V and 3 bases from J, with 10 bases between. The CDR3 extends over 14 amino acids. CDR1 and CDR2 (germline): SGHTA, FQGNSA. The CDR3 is CASSLHGGDTEAFF. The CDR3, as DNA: TGTGCCAGCAGCTTACATGGCGGAGACACTGAAGCTTTCTTT.

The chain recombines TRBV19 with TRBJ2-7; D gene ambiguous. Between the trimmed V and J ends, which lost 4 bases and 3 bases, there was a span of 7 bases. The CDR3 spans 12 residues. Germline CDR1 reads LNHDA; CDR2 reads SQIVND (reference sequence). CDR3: CASSTPSYEQYF. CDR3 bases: TGTGCCAGTAGTACTCCGAGCTACGAGCAGTACTTC.

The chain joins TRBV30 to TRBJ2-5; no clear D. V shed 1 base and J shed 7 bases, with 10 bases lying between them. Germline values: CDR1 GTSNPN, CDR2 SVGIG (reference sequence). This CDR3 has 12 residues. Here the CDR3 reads CAWSGPKGTQYF. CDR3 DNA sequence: TGTGCCTGGAGTGGTCCAAAGGGGACCCAGTACTTC.

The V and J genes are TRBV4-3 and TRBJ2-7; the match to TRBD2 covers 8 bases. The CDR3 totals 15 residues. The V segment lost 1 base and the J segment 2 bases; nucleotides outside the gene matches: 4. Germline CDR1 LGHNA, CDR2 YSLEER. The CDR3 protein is CASSQGRRGAYEQYF. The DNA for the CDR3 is TGCGCCAGCAGCCAAGGCCGGCGGGGGGCCTACGAGCAGTACTTC.

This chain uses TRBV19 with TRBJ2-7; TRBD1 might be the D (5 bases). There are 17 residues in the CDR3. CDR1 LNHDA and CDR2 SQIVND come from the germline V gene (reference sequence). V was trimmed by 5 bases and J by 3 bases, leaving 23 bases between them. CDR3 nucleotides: TGTGCCAGTAGTCCCGGCGACAGTCCTCCCTTTGGCTACGAGCAGTACTTC. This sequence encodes CASSPGDSPPFGYEQYF. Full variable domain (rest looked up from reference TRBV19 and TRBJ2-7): DGGITQSPKYLFRKEGQNVTLSCEQNLNHDAMYWYRQDPGQGLRLIYYSQIVNDFQKGDIAEGYSVSREKKESFPLTVTSAQKNPTAFYLCASSPGDSPPFGYEQYFGPGTRLTVT.

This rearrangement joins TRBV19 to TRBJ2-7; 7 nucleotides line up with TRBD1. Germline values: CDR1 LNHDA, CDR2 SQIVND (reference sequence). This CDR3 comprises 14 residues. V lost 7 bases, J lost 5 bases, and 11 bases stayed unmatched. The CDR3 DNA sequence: TGTGCCAGTACCCAGACAGGGCGACCTGACGAGCAGTACTTC. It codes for CASTQTGRPDEQYF.

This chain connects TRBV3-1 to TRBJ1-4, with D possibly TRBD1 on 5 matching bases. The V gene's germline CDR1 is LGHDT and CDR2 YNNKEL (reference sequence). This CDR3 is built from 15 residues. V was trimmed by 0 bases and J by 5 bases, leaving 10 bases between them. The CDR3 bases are TGTGCCAGCAGCCAAGAGACAGAGGGAAATGAAAAACTGTTTTTT. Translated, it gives CASSQETEGNEKLFF.